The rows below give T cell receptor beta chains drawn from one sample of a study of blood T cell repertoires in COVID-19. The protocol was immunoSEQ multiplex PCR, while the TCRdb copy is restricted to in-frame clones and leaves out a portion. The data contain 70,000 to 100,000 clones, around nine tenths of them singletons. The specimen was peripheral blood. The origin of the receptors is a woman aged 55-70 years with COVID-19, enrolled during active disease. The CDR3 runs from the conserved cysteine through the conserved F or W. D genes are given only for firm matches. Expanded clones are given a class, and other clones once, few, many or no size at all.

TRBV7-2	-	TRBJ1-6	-	CASSPPAGIYNSPLHF	TGTGCCAGCAGTCCCCCGGCGGGGATTTATAATTCACCCCTCCACTTT
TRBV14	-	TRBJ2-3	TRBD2	CASSQDGTSASTDTQYF	TGTGCCAGCAGCCAAGATGGAACTAGCGCCAGCACAGATACGCAGTATTTT
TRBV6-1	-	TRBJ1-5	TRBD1	CASSEGLGQGGGNQPQHF	TGTGCCAGCAGTGAAGGGTTAGGACAGGGGGGCGGAAATCAGCCCCAGCATTTT
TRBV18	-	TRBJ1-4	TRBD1	CASSLDREVKEKLFF	TGTGCCAGCTCACTGGACAGGGAAGTAAAGGAAAAACTGTTTTTT
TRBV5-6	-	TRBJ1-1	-	CASSSTVNTEAFF	TGTGCCAGCAGCTCGACAGTGAACACTGAAGCTTTCTTT
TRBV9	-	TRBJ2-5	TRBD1	CASSSEVTGTRGTQYF	TGTGCCAGCAGCTCCGAGGTGACAGGGACGAGGGGGACCCAGTACTTC
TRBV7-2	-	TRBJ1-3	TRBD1	CASSFSPGGAGGNTIYF	TGTGCCAGCAGCTTCTCTCCAGGGGGCGCGGGTGGAAACACCATATATTTT
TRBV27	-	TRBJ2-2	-	CASRGRDSGELFF	TGTGCCAGCAGGGGGCGAGACTCCGGGGAGCTGTTTTTT
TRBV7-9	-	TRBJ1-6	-	CASSRTGSPLHF	TGTGCCAGCAGCCGCACAGGTTCACCCCTCCACTTT
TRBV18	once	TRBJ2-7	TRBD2	CASSPPARGSYEQYF	TGTGCCAGCTCGCCCCCTGCGCGGGGGTCCTACGAGCAGTACTTC
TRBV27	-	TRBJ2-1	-	CASSGGQALNEQFF	TGTGCCAGCAGTGGGGGACAAGCCTTAAATGAGCAGTTCTTC
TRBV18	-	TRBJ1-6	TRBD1	CASSYLEDRENSPLHF	TGTGCCAGCTCATATTTGGAGGACAGGGAGAATTCACCCCTCCACTTT
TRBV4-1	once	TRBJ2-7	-	CASSQVGVSYEQYF	TGCGCCAGCAGCCAAGTCGGGGTTTCCTACGAGCAGTACTTC
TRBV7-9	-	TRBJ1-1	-	CASSLLGANTEAFF	TGTGCCAGCAGCTTGCTGGGGGCGAACACTGAAGCTTTCTTT
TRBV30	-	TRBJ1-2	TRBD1	CAWNQAGQVYGYTF	TGTGCCTGGAACCAGGCGGGACAGGTCTATGGCTACACCTTC
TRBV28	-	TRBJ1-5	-	CASSLSQGRYQPQHF	TGTGCCAGCAGTTTATCGCAGGGGAGATATCAGCCCCAGCATTTT
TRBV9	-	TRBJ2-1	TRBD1	CASSVVGGHEQFF	TGTGCCAGCAGCGTAGTAGGGGGCCATGAGCAGTTCTTC
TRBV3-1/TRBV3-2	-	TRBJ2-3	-	CASSRSGMSTDTQYF	TGTGCCAGCAGCCGTTCGGGGATGAGCACAGATACGCAGTATTTT
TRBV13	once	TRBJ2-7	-	CASSLGTGPSYEQYF	TGTGCCAGCAGCTTAGGCACAGGGCCCTCCTACGAGCAGTACTTC
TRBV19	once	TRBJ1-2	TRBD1	CASSPGQGGNYGYTF	TGTGCCAGTAGCCCTGGACAGGGAGGCAACTATGGCTACACCTTC
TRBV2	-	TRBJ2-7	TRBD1	CASGRDRGLGEQYF	TGTGCCAGCGGCCGGGACAGGGGGTTGGGGGAGCAGTACTTC
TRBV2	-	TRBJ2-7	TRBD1	CASSEIGPGGSYEQYF	TGTGCCAGCAGTGAAATTGGGCCAGGGGGATCCTACGAGCAGTACTTC
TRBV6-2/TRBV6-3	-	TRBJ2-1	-	CASSPPYGRASYNEQFF	TGTGCCAGCAGCCCACCTTATGGCAGGGCATCCTACAATGAGCAGTTCTTC
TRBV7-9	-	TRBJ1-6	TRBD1	CASSPGQLNSPLHF	TGTGCCAGCAGCCCGGGACAGCTTAATTCACCCCTCCACTTT
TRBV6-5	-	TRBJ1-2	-	CASSYLMENYGYTF	TGTGCCAGCAGTTACCTAATGGAGAACTATGGCTACACCTTC
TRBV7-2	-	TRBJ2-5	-	CASSPSGEQETQYF	TGTGCCAGCAGCCCGTCTGGGGAGCAAGAGACCCAGTACTTC
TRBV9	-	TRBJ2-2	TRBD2	CASSSRLAPGELFF	TGTGCCAGCAGCTCTAGACTAGCCCCCGGGGAGCTGTTTTTT
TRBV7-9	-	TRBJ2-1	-	CASSGAGPVVNEQFF	TGTGCCAGCAGTGGGGCGGGGCCAGTTGTGAATGAGCAGTTCTTC
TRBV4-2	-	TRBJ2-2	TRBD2	CASSHLGTRNTGELFF	TGTGCCAGCAGCCACCTCGGGACTAGGAACACCGGGGAGCTGTTTTTT
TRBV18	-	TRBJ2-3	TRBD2	CASSRLAGGTDTQYF	TGTGCCAGCTCACGACTAGCGGGGGGCACAGATACGCAGTATTTT
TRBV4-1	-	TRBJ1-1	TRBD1	CASSQGQGARGTEAFF	TGCGCCAGCAGCCAGGGACAGGGGGCTCGGGGCACTGAAGCTTTCTTT
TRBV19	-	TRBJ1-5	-	CASSENSNQPQHF	TGTGCCAGTAGTGAGAATAGCAATCAGCCCCAGCATTTT
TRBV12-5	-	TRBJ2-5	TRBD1	CASGLAQTGFFAETQYF	TGTGCTAGTGGTTTGGCTCAGACAGGGTTTTTCGCAGAGACCCAGTACTTC
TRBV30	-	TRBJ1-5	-	CAWSATGPGQPQHF	TGTGCCTGGAGTGCGACAGGTCCTGGGCAGCCCCAGCATTTT
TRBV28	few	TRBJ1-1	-	CASSGNTEAFF	TGTGCCAGCTCAGGGAACACTGAAGCTTTCTTT
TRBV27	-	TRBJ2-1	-	CASRPNPHRVVNEQFF	TGTGCCAGCAGACCAAATCCCCACAGGGTGGTCAATGAGCAGTTCTTC
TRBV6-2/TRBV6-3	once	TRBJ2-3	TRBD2	CASSYKGLAGGPRDTQYF	TGTGCCAGCAGTTACAAGGGACTAGCGGGGGGACCTCGAGATACGCAGTATTTT
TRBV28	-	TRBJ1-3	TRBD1	CATSLDRVGSSGNTIYF	TGTGCCACTTCCCTTGACAGGGTAGGGAGCTCTGGAAACACCATATATTTT
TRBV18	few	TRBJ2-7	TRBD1	CASSSPGQAYEQYF	TGTGCCAGCTCATCTCCGGGACAGGCCTACGAGCAGTACTTC
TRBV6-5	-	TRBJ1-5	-	CATRGTSNQPQHF	TGTGCCACCCGCGGGACTAGCAATCAGCCCCAGCATTTT
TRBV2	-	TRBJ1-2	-	CASSEIGAFGVSQNYGYTF	TGTGCCAGCAGTGAAATTGGGGCTTTTGGTGTCAGTCAGAACTATGGCTACACCTTC
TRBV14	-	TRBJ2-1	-	CASSQTGYGLAHEQFF	TGTGCCAGCAGCCAAACAGGGTACGGGCTAGCCCATGAGCAGTTCTTC
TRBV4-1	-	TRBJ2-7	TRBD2	CASSQYGTSGYLEQYF	TGCGCCAGCAGCCAATACGGGACTAGCGGATACTTGGAGCAGTACTTC
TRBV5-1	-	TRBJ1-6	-	CASSQGTGGGYSPLHF	TGCGCCAGCAGCCAGGGTACTGGGGGGGGTTATTCACCCCTCCACTTT
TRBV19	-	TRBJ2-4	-	CASSNPTGFKNIQYF	TGTGCCAGTAGTAACCCCACAGGGTTCAAAAACATTCAGTACTTC
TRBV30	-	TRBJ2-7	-	CAWSVLASTGAGQYF	TGTGCCTGGAGTGTACTGGCCTCGACAGGAGCAGGGCAGTACTTC
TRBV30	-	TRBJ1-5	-	CAWSQGRDQPQHF	TGTGCCTGGTCACAGGGTAGAGATCAGCCCCAGCATTTT
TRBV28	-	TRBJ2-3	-	CASSTPSRGTADTQYF	TGTGCCAGCAGCACCCCCTCCCGGGGGACGGCAGATACGCAGTATTTT
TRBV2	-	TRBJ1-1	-	CASRVRGGSVGTEAFF	TGTGCCAGCAGGGTCAGGGGCGGTAGTGTGGGAACTGAAGCTTTCTTT
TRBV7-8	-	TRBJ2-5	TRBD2	CASRVYSGREETQYF	TGTGCCAGCCGAGTCTATAGCGGGAGAGAAGAGACCCAGTACTTC
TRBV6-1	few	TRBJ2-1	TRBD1	CASREAGGGSYNEQFF	TGTGCCAGCAGGGAAGCAGGGGGCGGCTCCTACAATGAGCAGTTCTTC